This TCR beta chain was captured by sequencing in a study of blood T cell repertoires in COVID-19. Overall study: Donors in the United States, Italy and Spain gave samples during acute or convalescent COVID-19.

The repertoire was sequenced with immunoSEQ multiplex PCR; TCRdb's copy has only in-frame clones and lacks some. Among 350,000 to 400,000 clones listed, about 90% were seen once. In this sample, this clone turned up a few times. The CDR3 sequence is 15 residues long. V lost 4 bases and J lost 9; bases outside the gene matches: 11. Germline-derived CDR1 and CDR2 are MGHRA and YSYEKL. Those enrolled, adults aged about 18 to 89 years, came from 25 or so US areas. Participant reports of clinical history set cohort assignment. Recovered Cohort 3 donors showed two negative PCRs, clearance, or symptom resolution.

V gene TRBV4-1 combines with J gene TRBJ1-1, with 10 bases lining up with TRBD1. The sequenced sample consisted of PBMCs or T cells enriched from blood (not recorded which). The sequence came from a woman aged 25 to 45 who had recovered from COVID-19. The CDR3 bases are TGCGCCAGCAGCCTCATACAGGGGGGACAGGGGAAAGCTTTCTTT. Translated: CASSLIQGGQGKAFF.